The 2 T cell receptor beta chains reported below all come from one sample, sequenced in a study of CD8 T cells in Susac syndrome. Random hexamers served to reverse transcribe roughly 0.45 to 1 ug RNA. One entry per CDR3 protein results from TCRdb running MiXCR on the immunoSEQ multiplex PCR reads. The sample has over 100,000 distinct CDR3 sequences; roughly 97% are singletons. The sample taken for sequencing was CD4+ T cells from PBMCs. These receptors were collected from a human donor in good health.

This chain links TRBV29-1 with TRBJ2-7; D is possibly TRBD1 or TRBD2 (5 bases each). This CDR3 region has 16 residues. V was clipped by 6 bases and J by 3 bases, with 24 bases between them. Germline assignment: CDR1 SQVTM and CDR2 ANQGSEA. The CDR3 spells CSVSESPGPFYYEQYF. The CDR3 DNA reads as TGCAGCGTCTCAGAGAGTCCGGGACCTTTTTACTACGAGCAGTACTTC.

V usage is TRBV7-9 and J usage is TRBJ2-5; D unclear. CDR3 length: 15 amino acids. With 5 bases removed from V and 3 bases from J, the gap between germline ends came to 16 bases. CDR1 SEHNR and CDR2 FQNEAQ come from the germline V gene (reference sequence). The CDR3 spells CASSPGRKSEETQYF. In DNA form, the CDR3 reads TGTGCCAGCAGCCCTGGACGGAAAAGTGAAGAGACCCAGTACTTC.